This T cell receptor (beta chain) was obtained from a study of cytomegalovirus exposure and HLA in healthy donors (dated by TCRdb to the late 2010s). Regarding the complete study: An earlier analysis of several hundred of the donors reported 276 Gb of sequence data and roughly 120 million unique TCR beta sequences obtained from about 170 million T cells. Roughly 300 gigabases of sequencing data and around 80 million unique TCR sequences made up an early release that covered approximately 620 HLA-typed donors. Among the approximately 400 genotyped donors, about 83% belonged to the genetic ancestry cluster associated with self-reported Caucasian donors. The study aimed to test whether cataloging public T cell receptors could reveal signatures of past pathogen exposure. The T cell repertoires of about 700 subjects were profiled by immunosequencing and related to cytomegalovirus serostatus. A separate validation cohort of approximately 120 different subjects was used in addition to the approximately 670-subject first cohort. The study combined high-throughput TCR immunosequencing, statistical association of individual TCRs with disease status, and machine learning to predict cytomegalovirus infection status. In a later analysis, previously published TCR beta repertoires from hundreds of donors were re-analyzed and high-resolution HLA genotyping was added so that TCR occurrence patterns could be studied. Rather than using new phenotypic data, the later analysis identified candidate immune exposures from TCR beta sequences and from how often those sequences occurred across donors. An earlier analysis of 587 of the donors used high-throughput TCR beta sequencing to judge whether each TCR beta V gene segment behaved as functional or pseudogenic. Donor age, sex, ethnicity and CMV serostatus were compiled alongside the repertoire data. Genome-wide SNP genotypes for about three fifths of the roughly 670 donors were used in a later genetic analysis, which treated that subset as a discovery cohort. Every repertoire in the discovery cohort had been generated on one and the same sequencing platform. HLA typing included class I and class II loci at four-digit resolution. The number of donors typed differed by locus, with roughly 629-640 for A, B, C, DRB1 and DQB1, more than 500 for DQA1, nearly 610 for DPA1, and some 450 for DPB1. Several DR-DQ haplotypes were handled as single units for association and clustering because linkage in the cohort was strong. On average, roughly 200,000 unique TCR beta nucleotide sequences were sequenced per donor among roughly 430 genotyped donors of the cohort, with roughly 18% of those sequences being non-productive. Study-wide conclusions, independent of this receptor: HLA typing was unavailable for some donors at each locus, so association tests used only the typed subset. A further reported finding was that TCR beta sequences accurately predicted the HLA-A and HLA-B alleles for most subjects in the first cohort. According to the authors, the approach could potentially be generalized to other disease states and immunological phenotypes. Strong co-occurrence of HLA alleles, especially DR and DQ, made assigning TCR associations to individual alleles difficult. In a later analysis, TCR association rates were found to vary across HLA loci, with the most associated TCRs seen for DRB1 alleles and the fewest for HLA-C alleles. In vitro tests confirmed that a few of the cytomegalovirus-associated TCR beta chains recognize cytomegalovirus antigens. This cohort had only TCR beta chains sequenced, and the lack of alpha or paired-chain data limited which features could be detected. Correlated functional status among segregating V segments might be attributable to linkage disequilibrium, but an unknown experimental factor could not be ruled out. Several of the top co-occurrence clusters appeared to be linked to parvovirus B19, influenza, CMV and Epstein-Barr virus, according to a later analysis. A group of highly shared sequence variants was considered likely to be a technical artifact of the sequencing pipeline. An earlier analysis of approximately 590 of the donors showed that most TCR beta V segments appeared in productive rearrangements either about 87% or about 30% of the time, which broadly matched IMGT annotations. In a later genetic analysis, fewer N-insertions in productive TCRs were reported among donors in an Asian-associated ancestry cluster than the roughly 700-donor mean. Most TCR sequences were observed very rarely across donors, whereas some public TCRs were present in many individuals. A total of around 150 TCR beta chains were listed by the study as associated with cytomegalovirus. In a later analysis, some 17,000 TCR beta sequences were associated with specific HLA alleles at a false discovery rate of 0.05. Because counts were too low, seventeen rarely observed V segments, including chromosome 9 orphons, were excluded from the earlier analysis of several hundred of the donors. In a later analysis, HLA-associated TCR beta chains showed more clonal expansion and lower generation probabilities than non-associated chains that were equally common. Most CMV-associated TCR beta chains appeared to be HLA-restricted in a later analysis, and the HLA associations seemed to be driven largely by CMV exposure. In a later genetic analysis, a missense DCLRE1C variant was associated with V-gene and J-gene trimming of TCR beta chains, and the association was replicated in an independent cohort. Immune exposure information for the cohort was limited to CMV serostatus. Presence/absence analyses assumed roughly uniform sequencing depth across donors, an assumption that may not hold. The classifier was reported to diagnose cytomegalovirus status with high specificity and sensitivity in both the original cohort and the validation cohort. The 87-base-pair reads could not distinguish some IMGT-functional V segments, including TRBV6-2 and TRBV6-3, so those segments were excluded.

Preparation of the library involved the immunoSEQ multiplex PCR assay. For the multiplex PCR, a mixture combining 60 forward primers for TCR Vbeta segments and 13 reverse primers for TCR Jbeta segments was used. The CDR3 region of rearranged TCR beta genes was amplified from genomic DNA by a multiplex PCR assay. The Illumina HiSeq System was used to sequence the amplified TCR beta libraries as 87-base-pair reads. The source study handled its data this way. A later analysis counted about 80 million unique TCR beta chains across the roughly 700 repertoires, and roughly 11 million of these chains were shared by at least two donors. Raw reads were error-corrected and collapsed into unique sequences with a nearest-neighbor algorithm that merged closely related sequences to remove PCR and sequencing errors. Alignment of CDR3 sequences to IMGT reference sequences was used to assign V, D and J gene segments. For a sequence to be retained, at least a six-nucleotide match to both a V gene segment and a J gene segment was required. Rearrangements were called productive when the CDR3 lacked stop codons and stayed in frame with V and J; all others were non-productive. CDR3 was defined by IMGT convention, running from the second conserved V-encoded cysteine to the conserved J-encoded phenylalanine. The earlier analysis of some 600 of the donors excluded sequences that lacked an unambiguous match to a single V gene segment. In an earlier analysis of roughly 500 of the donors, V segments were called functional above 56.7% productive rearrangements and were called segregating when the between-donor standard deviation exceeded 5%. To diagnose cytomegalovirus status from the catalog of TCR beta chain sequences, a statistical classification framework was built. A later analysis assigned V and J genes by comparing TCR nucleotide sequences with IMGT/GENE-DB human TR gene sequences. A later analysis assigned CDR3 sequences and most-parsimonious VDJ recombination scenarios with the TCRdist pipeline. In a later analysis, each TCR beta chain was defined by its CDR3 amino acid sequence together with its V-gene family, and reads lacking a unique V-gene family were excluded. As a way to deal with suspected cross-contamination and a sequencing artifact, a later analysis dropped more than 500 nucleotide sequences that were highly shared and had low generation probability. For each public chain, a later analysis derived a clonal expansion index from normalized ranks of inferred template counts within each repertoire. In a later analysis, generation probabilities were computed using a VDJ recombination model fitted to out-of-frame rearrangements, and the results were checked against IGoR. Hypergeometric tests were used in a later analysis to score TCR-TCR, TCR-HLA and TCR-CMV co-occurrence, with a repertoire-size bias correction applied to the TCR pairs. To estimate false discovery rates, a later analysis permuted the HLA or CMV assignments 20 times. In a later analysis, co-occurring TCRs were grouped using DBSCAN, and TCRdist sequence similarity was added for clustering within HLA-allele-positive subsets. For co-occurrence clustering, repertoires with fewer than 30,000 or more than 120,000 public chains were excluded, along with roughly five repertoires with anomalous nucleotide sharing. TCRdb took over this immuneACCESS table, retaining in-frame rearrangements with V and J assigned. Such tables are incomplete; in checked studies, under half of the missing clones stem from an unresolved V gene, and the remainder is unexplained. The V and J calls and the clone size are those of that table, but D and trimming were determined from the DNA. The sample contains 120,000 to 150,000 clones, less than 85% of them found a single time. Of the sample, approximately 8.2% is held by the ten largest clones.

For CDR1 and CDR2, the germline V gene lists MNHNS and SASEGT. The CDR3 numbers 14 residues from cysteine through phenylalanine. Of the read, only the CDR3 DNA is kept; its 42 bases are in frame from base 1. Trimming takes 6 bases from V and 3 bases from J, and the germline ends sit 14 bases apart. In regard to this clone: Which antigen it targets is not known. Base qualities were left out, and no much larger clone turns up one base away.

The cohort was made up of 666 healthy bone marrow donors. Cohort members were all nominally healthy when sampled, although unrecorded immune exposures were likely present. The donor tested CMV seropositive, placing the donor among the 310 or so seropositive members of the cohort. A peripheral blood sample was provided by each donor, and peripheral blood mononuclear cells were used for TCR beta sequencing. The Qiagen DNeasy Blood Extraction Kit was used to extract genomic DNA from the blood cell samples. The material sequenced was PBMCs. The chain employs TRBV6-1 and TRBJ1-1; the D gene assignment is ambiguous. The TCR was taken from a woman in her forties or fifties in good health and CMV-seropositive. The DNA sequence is TGTGCCAGCAGCATGGATTTCGGGGACACTGAAGCTTTCTTT. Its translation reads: CASSMDFGDTEAFF.